These 18 T cell receptor beta chains came from one sample sequenced in a study of cytomegalovirus exposure and HLA in healthy donors. PCR was performed using 60 Vbeta and 13 Jbeta primers. Only in-frame clones appear in the TCRdb table, and some are missing; sequencing was by immunoSEQ multiplex PCR. Of tens of thousands of clones in the sample, roughly two thirds are singletons; the top ten hold 3% to 3.5%. Sequencing was performed on PBMCs. The source of these receptors is a woman between 45 and 60 years old in good health and CMV-seronegative.

The J gene is TRBJ1-1, the V gene TRBV11-2, with TRBD1 as a possible D gene (5 bases). The CDR3 has 15 residues. Germline CDR1 and CDR2: SGHAT and FQNNGV. V was shortened by 0 bases and J by 5 bases, with 13 bases between the two germline ends. CDR3 sequence (DNA): TGTGCCAGCAGCTTAGATCTCGGGGGATGGACTGAAGCTTTCTTT. Its protein product is CASSLDLGGWTEAFF. Using reference TRBV11-2 and TRBJ1-1 for the parts outside the CDR3, the full variable domain is EAGVAQSPRYKIIEKRQSVAFWCNPISGHATLYWYQQILGQGPKLLIQFQNNGVVDDSQLPKDRFSAERLKGVDSTLKIQPAKLEDSAVYLCASSLDLGGWTEAFFGQGTRLTVV.

The gene calls are TRBV5-1 and TRBJ1-1; no firm D call. V was shortened by 3 bases and J by 0 bases, with 12 bases between the two germline ends. Germline V gene data show CDR1 as SGHRS and CDR2 as YFSETQ. The CDR3 has 15 residues. CDR3 sequence reads: CASSYDSRVNTEAFF. CDR3 DNA: TGCGCCAGCAGCTACGATTCGCGGGTGAACACTGAAGCTTTCTTT.

The V gene is TRBV5-1, the J gene TRBJ2-3, with a weak D call TRBD2 (6 bases). The germline V gene has CDR1 SGHRS and CDR2 YFSETQ. The CDR3 loop spans 15 amino acids. Trimming removed 0 bases at V and 2 bases at J, with 10 bases between. The CDR3 protein is CASSLVAGNTDTQYF. CDR3 in DNA: TGCGCCAGCAGCTTGGTGGCGGGGAACACAGATACGCAGTATTTT.

This clone was detected once. The chain joins TRBV28 to TRBJ2-7; possible D gene TRBD2, 7 bases. The V end was cut by 5 bases, the J end by 3 bases, with 14 bases between. Germline V gene sequence: CDR1 MDHEN, CDR2 SYDVKM. CDR3 length: 14 amino acids. CDR3 sequence reads: CASSLTGRGYEQYF. The CDR3 DNA is TGTGCCAGCAGTCTTACAGGGAGGGGCTACGAGCAGTACTTC.

This clone was seen more than once but under ten times. This chain uses TRBV9 with TRBJ2-2, with unresolved D. The CDR3 sequence is 14 residues long. Germline values: CDR1 SGDLS, CDR2 YYNGEE. V lost 1 base to trimming and J lost 4 bases, with 8 bases between them. CDR3 amino acids: CASSVQAFTGELFF. CDR3 in DNA: TGTGCCAGCAGCGTACAGGCTTTCACCGGGGAGCTGTTTTTT.

V is TRBV5-8 and J is TRBJ1-1; D is unclear. Germline assignment: CDR1 SGHTS and CDR2 YDEGEE. Trimming removed 9 bases at V and 1 base at J, with 10 bases between. The CDR3 extends over 12 amino acids. CDR3: CATSTGNTEAFF. The CDR3 DNA sequence: TGTGCCACCTCGACGGGGAACACTGAAGCTTTCTTT.

The genes are TRBV6-6 and TRBJ2-1; weak D call: TRBD2 (5 bases). Germline values: CDR1 MNHNY, CDR2 SVGAGI (reference sequence). This CDR3 comprises 13 residues. V lost 5 bases and J lost 2, with 7 bases in between. The CDR3 bases are TGTGCCAGCAGTCCCGGGGCCTACAATGAGCAGTTCTTC. Its protein product is CASSPGAYNEQFF.

The rearrangement uses TRBV29-1 and TRBJ2-1, with a possible D match to TRBD2 (6 bases). Germline assignment: CDR1 SQVTM and CDR2 ANQGSEA. V was trimmed by 6 bases and J by 3 bases, leaving 15 bases between them. The CDR3 length is 14 residues. CDR3 nucleotide sequence: TGCAGCGTGGGGCCAGCGGGTGGCTACAATGAGCAGTTCTTC. It yields the protein CSVGPAGGYNEQFF.

The chain uses TRBV9 and TRBJ2-1; 11 bases align to TRBD2. V shed 0 bases and J 5 bases; nucleotides not matched to a gene: 10. The CDR3 runs 18 residues. From germline, CDR1 is SGDLS and CDR2 YYNGEE. The CDR3 nucleotides read TGTGCCAGCAGCGTAGGTGGATATTTAGCGGGAGGGGACAATGAGCAGTTCTTC. It yields the protein CASSVGGYLAGGDNEQFF.

The chain is built from TRBV7-9 and TRBJ1-1; 7 bases line up with TRBD1. This CDR3 spans 16 amino acids. V gave up 4 bases and J gave up 5 bases; unmatched junction bases: 13. Germline CDR1 reads SEHNR; CDR2 reads FQNEAQ (reference sequence). As DNA, the CDR3 is TGTGCCAGCAGCTCCGGTATAGGCAGGGGGAAAACTGAAGCTTTCTTT. Its translation: CASSSGIGRGKTEAFF. The variable domain in full, with the rest retrieved from reference TRBV7-9 and TRBJ1-1, is DTGVSQNPRHKITKRGQNVTFRCDPISEHNRLYWYRQTLGQGPEFLTYFQNEAQLEKSRLLSDRFSAERPKGSFSTLEIQRTEQGDSAMYLCASSSGIGRGKTEAFFGQGTRLTVV.

J is TRBJ2-7 and V is TRBV28; TRBD2 matches 12 bases. CDR1 is MDHEN and CDR2 is SYDVKM in the germline V gene. This CDR3 has 15 amino acids. The V gene end was trimmed by 8 bases and the J gene end by 5 bases; junction bases not matched to a gene: 10. The CDR3 bases are TGTGCCAGCTATCTGACTAGCGGGAGTCAGAACGAGCAGTACTTC. Translating it yields CASYLTSGSQNEQYF.

This clone turned up a few times. V and J are TRBV11-1 and TRBJ2-1; possible D gene TRBD2, 5 bases. From germline, CDR1 is SGHAT and CDR2 FQDESV (reference sequence). The CDR3 sequence is 15 residues long. Trimming shortened V by 5 bases and J by 4 bases, and 15 bases separated the two germline ends. CDR3 residues: CASSGSSFGYNEQFF. CDR3 bases: TGTGCCAGCAGCGGGAGTAGTTTCGGGTACAATGAGCAGTTCTTC.

The chain couples TRBV18 to TRBJ2-7; the match to TRBD1 covers 7 bases. Germline V gene sequence: CDR1 KGHSH, CDR2 LQKENI. This CDR3 region has 15 residues. Trimming cost V 5 bases and J 0 bases; bases outside gene matches: 7. The CDR3 sequence: CASSYGTANSYEQYF. For the CDR3, the DNA is TGTGCCAGCTCATACGGGACAGCTAACTCCTACGAGCAGTACTTC. Full variable domain (remainder filled in from reference TRBV18 and TRBJ2-7): NAGVMQNPRHLVRRRGQEARLRCSPMKGHSHVYWYRQLPEEGLKFMVYLQKENIIDESGMPKERFSAEFPKEGPSILRIQQVVRGDSAAYFCASSYGTANSYEQYFGPGTRLTVT.

A few counts support this clone. The chain uses TRBV6-4 and TRBJ1-1, with TRBD1 matching 7 bases. V dropped 6 bases and J dropped 0; count of bases not matched to a gene: 4. The CDR3 length is 14 residues. Germline V gene sequence: CDR1 MRHNA, CDR2 SNTAGT. This CDR3 reads CASRRTGMNTEAFF. CDR3 sequence (DNA): TGTGCCAGCAGGAGGACAGGCATGAACACTGAAGCTTTCTTT.

This CDR3 reads CASSLSPGGNTEAFF. The CDR3 nucleotides read TGTGCCAGCAGCTTATCCCCAGGGGGAAACACTGAAGCTTTCTTT. The chain employs TRBV7-9 and TRBJ1-1, with 7 bases identical to TRBD1. The germline V gene encodes CDR1 SEHNR and CDR2 FQNEAQ (reference sequence). V was pared by 2 bases and J by 2 bases, with 5 bases of the junction left unmatched. This CDR3 has 15 residues.

This sequence joins TRBV4-3 and TRBJ2-7; 8 bases map to TRBD1. The germline gives CDR1 LGHNA, CDR2 YSLEER. This CDR3 is 18 amino acids long. The V and J ends lost 0 bases and 2 bases, in that order; junction bases with no gene match: 12. CDR3 coding DNA: TGCGCCAGCAGCCAAGACCCCCCGACAGGGGCCGCCCCCTACGAGCAGTACTTC. This codes for CASSQDPPTGAAPYEQYF.

This clone was seen a few times. The genes are TRBV30 and TRBJ1-3; no firm D call. This CDR3 has 12 residues. V was pared by 0 bases and J by 5 bases, with 5 bases between. In germline, CDR1 is GTSNPN, CDR2 SVGIG (reference sequence). The CDR3 DNA follows: TGTGCCTGGAGTGTATCTAGAAACACCATATATTTT. It yields the protein CAWSVSRNTIYF.

This chain uses TRBV28 with TRBJ2-7, with a possible D match to TRBD2 (5 bases). Germline assignment: CDR1 MDHEN and CDR2 SYDVKM. CDR3 length equals 17 residues. Deletions cut 5 bases from V and 3 bases from J, with 23 bases between. The CDR3, as DNA: TGTGCCAGCAGTCCCCTACCTATAAGGAGGCGGCTCTACGAGCAGTACTTC. It is translated as CASSPLPIRRRLYEQYF.